This T cell receptor beta chain came from a study of Graves' ophthalmopathy and Graves' hyperthyroidism. Amplification of TCR beta CDR3 regions used RNA transcripts. The authors performed first-round RT-PCR with HTBI primers and then a second-round multiplex PCR. TCRdb reprocessed the multiplex PCR reads via MiXCR and lists one record per CDR3 protein. The data show hundreds of thousands of distinct CDR3 sequences, with about 20% seen just once and roughly 6.9% held by the top ten. Study conclusions and caveats: Most clonotypes expanded in thyroid above 0.001 frequency were present in blood too. Sensitivity reached approximately 85% and specificity around 81% for a 13-signature model separating ophthalmopathy from stable hyperthyroidism. Ophthalmopathy progression cases were predicted by the model with roughly 68% sensitivity and 72.22% specificity.

This CDR3 region has 15 residues. Germline V gives CDR1 MDHEN, CDR2 SYDVKM. This clonotype has ten or more counts. Its antigen is undetermined. Germline and junction disagree at one end, which may indicate a read error. The chain combines TRBV28 with TRBJ1-1; D is possibly TRBD1 (5 bases). The sample comprised peripheral blood. The receptor was isolated from a woman aged 18-29 years with stable Graves' hyperthyroidism. Some clones in this sample may be carry-over from other donors' samples. The CDR3 region has the DNA TGTGCCAGCAGTTTATCAGGGCTCCAGGACACTGAAGCTCTCTTT. Protein product: CASSLSGLQDTEALF. Full variable domain (missing parts from reference TRBV28 and TRBJ1-1): DVKVTQSSRYLVKRTGEKVFLECVQDMDHENMFWYRQDPGLGLRLIYFSYDVKMKEKGDIPEGYSVSREKKERFSLILESASTNQTSMYLCASSLSGLQDTEALFGQGTRLTVV.